Given below is one T cell receptor beta chain in context. The antigen is not known. The repertoire was sequenced with immunoSEQ multiplex PCR; TCRdb's copy has only in-frame clones and lacks some. The data show 75,000 to 95,000 clones, about two thirds seen once. These data come from a study of radiotherapy plus CTLA-4 blockade in lung cancer. Turning to the study itself: Among enrolled patients, about 18% responded and less than 40% achieved disease control. Broader study findings: Researchers report tumor-derived TCR clones expanding in blood after radiotherapy plus ipilimumab. Early blood T cell clone dynamics reportedly forecast response best, with interferon-beta.

Germline values: CDR1 SGHDN, CDR2 FVKESK. This CDR3 is built from 17 residues. With 4 bases clipped from V and 7 bases from J, the junction kept 15 bases outside the gene matches. Enrolled patients, whose metastatic non-small-cell lung cancer was chemo-refractory, received focal radiation plus CTLA-4 blockade with ipilimumab. This sequence originates from a human donor with non-small cell lung cancer that progressed on radiotherapy plus ipilimumab. This rearrangement joins TRBV14 to TRBJ1-2; 10 bases match TRBD1. Material: peripheral blood, obtained from a patient treated with radiotherapy plus ipilimumab. In DNA form, the CDR3 reads TGTGCCAGCAGCCTAGCCCGGGACACCGGGACAGGGGCTGGCTACACCTTC. Protein product: CASSLARDTGTGAGYTF.